These 21 T cell receptor beta chains came from one sample sequenced in a study of cytomegalovirus exposure and HLA in healthy donors. The PCR had 60 Vbeta and 13 Jbeta primers. This table comes from immunoSEQ multiplex PCR, and its TCRdb copy is limited to in-frame clones, with some not included. The sample carries around 74,000 clones, around three quarters recorded once. The sequencing sample was made of PBMCs. The source of these receptors is a man aged 40-50 years in good health and CMV-seronegative.

This clone is medium-sized in the sample. The chain couples TRBV6-4 to TRBJ2-3, with 13 bases aligning to TRBD2. Germline V lookup: CDR1 MRHNA, CDR2 SNTAGT. The V gene end was trimmed by 3 bases and the J gene end by 4 bases; junction bases not matched to a gene: 1. This CDR3 is 15 amino acids long. The CDR3 sequence: CASSETSGGPDTQYF. The DNA for the CDR3 is TGTGCCAGCAGTGAGACTAGCGGGGGGCCAGATACGCAGTATTTT.

The chain couples TRBV5-4 to TRBJ1-4; D uncertain. V lost 2 bases to trimming and J lost 0 bases, with 11 bases between them. CDR1 is SGHNT, CDR2 YYREEE, per germline (reference sequence). The CDR3 is 16 residues long. CDR3 protein: CASSLGGTATNEKLFF. In nucleotides, the CDR3 is TGTGCCAGCAGCTTAGGAGGAACAGCAACTAATGAAAAACTGTTTTTT.

This chain connects TRBV19 to TRBJ2-1, with 9 bases lining up with TRBD1. From germline, CDR1 is LNHDA and CDR2 SQIVND (reference sequence). With V trimmed by 7 bases and J by 7 bases, 11 bases remained unmatched. The CDR3 totals 15 residues. Here the CDR3 DNA reads TGTGCCAGTAACCCCGGGACAGGGCTAAGGAATGAGCAGTTCTTC. This encodes CASNPGTGLRNEQFF.

V and J are TRBV6-7 and TRBJ1-3; TRBD1 aligns across 7 bases. TRBV6-7 is identified as an open reading frame with a role that is uncertain. V shed 0 bases and J 4 bases; nucleotides not matched to a gene: 12. The CDR3 contains 18 residues. CDR3 nucleotide sequence: TGTGCCAGCAGTTACTCATGCCCAAGAGGGGGCCAGGGAAACACCATATATTTT. This translates into CASSYSCPRGGQGNTIYF.

The gene calls are TRBV5-1 and TRBJ2-7; possible D gene TRBD1, 5 bases. CDR1 and CDR2 (germline): SGHRS, YFSETQ. This CDR3 comprises 16 residues. With 0 bases removed from V and 1 base from J, the gap between germline ends came to 14 bases. In DNA form, the CDR3 reads TGCGCCAGCAGCTTGGCCTCGGCAGGGCCGTCCTACGAGCAGTACTTC. This codes for CASSLASAGPSYEQYF.

This chain connects TRBV30 to TRBJ1-2; D is uncertain. Looked up from germline, CDR1 is GTSNPN and CDR2 is SVGIG (reference sequence). Trimming shortened V by 2 bases and J by 10 bases, and 14 bases separated the two germline ends. The CDR3 has 12 residues. The CDR3 sequence: CAWSQRGCDYTF. The CDR3, as DNA: TGTGCCTGGAGTCAGAGAGGGTGCGACTACACCTTC.

The sample holds one count of this clone. CDR3 loop: CACSKKAGFYGYTF. The CDR3 coding sequence is TGTGCCTGCTCTAAAAAGGCAGGGTTCTATGGCTACACCTTC. The chain combines TRBV30 with TRBJ1-2; a possible D gene is TRBD1 (5 bases). The CDR3 length is 14 residues. CDR1 and CDR2 from the germline V gene are GTSNPN and SVGIG (reference sequence). Trimming took off 6 bases at V and 4 bases at J, with 18 bases between the two ends. Complete variable domain (other parts from reference TRBV30 and TRBJ1-2): SQTIHQWPATLVQPVGSPLSLECTVEGTSNPNLYWYRQAAGRGLQLLFYSVGIGQISSEVPQNLSASRPQDRQFILSSKKLLLSDSGFYLCACSKKAGFYGYTFGSGTRLTVV.

The V call is TRBV5-1, the J call TRBJ1-1, with D tentatively TRBD1 (6 bases). CDR3 length: 14 residues. The germline CDR1 and CDR2 sequences are SGHRS and YFSETQ. V was clipped by 4 bases and J by 7 bases, with 17 bases between them. CDR3 residues: CASSPGHRADEAFF. The CDR3 coding sequence is TGCGCCAGCAGCCCCGGGCACAGGGCCGATGAAGCTTTCTTT.

This chain joins TRBV21-1 and TRBJ2-5; the table's TRBD2 call for D was not verified on the DNA. TRBV21-1 is classified as a pseudogene. There are 13 residues in the CDR3. The CDR3 here is CASSKMSKETQYF. Written as DNA, the CDR3 is TGTGCCAGCAGCAAAATGAGTAAAGAGACCCAGTACTTC.

This sequence joins TRBV18 and TRBJ1-1; 10 bases fit TRBD1. The CDR3 is 15 amino acids. V was clipped by 5 bases and J by 4 bases; unmatched bases: 7. Germline loops: CDR1 KGHSH, CDR2 LQKENI. The CDR3 coding sequence is TGTGCCAGCTCAACCCGGGACAGGGGAGTCACTGAAGCTTTCTTT. The encoded protein is CASSTRDRGVTEAFF.

This clone was detected only once. V gene TRBV6-5 combines with J gene TRBJ1-2, with TRBD1 matching 8 bases. Germline V gene lookup returns CDR1 MNHEY and CDR2 SVGAGI. The CDR3 runs 14 residues. Germline trimming cut 3 bases from V and 8 bases from J; bases unmatched to any gene: 8. The CDR3 bases are TGTGCCAGCAGTTATACAACCAGGGGGCGAGGCTACACCTTC. Its translation: CASSYTTRGRGYTF.

The chain joins TRBV6-6 to TRBJ1-5; tentatively, D is TRBD1 (6 bases). V lost 7 bases and J 6 bases, leaving 16 bases between the germline ends. The length of the CDR3 is 14 residues. Germline assignment: CDR1 MNHNY and CDR2 SVGAGI (reference sequence). The CDR3 coding sequence is TGTGCCAGCATCCTAGGGGGGGGCGGTCAGCCCCAGCATTTT. Encoded protein: CASILGGGGQPQHF.

This clone was found a few times. J is TRBJ1-3 and V is TRBV6-4; D gene ambiguous. Germline-derived CDR1 and CDR2 are MRHNA and SNTAGT. The ends were cut back, 3 bases at V and 0 bases at J, with 9 bases in the middle. This CDR3 is 15 amino acids long. The DNA of the CDR3 is TGTGCCAGCAGTGAGGCACGTTACTCTGGAAACACCATATATTTT. Translated: CASSEARYSGNTIYF.

This chain joins TRBV5-4 and TRBJ1-6; tentative D call: TRBD1 (6 bases). From germline, CDR1 is SGHNT and CDR2 YYREEE (reference sequence). V lost 4 bases and J lost 0, with 11 bases in between. This CDR3 has 16 residues. The CDR3 coding sequence is TGTGCCAGCAGCGCCAACAGGGACTCCTATAATTCACCCCTCCACTTT. Amino acids: CASSANRDSYNSPLHF. Together with reference TRBV5-4 and TRBJ1-6, the CDR3 gives the full variable domain: ETGVTQSPTHLIKTRGQQVTLRCSSQSGHNTVSWYQQALGQGPQFIFQYYREEENGRGNFPPRFSGLQFPNYSSELNVNALELDDSALYLCASSANRDSYNSPLHFGNGTRLTVT.

As to this clone: At one end the junction does not follow the germline gene, possibly because of a read error. Different DNA sequences within this sample yield the same CDR3. The chain has TRBV6-5 and TRBJ1-4, with 7 bases that match TRBD1. From germline, CDR1 is MNHEY and CDR2 SVGAGI. The length of the CDR3 is 15 residues. CDR3 sequence: CASSYSGTANEKLFF. As DNA, the CDR3 is TGTGCCAGCAGTTACTCCGGGACAGCTAATGAAAAGCTGTTTTTT.

V is TRBV19 and J is TRBJ1-2; TRBD1 matches at 11 bases. The germline CDR1 and CDR2 sequences are LNHDA and SQIVND (reference sequence). This CDR3 is 15 amino acids long. After removal of 6 bases from V and 3 bases from J, the junction contained 6 bases not matched to a gene. The CDR3 sequence: CASSMDRGPYYGYTF. CDR3 DNA: TGTGCCAGTAGCATGGACAGGGGGCCCTACTATGGCTACACCTTC.

The CDR3 loop reads CASSYSGSNSYNEQFF. The CDR3 DNA reads as TGTGCCAGCAGCTATAGCGGGTCCAACTCCTACAATGAGCAGTTCTTC. The genes are TRBV11-3 and TRBJ2-1; 7 bases align to TRBD2. The CDR3 length is 16 residues. CDR1 is SGHNT, CDR2 YENEEA, per germline. Losses at the gene ends were 4 bases for V and 0 bases for J; bases not matched to a gene: 6.

This clone was counted once. CDR3 nucleotide sequence: TGTGCCAGCAGCTTTCGTTACCAAGAGACCCAGTACTTC. Its protein is CASSFRYQETQYF. The chain joins TRBV7-3 to TRBJ2-5; no reliable D call. There are 13 residues in the CDR3. Per the germline V gene, CDR1 is SGHTA and CDR2 is FQGTGA. Trimming took 3 bases from V and 0 from J, leaving 5 bases between them.

The V call is TRBV27, the J call TRBJ2-1, with D maybe TRBD1 (6 bases). Germline CDR1 MNHEY, CDR2 SMNVEV (reference sequence). This CDR3 region has 19 residues. V dropped 5 bases and J dropped 6 bases, with 29 bases sitting between them. CDR3 in amino acids: CASSLGWGRPPDALNEQFF. In DNA form, the CDR3 reads TGTGCCAGCAGTCTAGGATGGGGGCGCCCCCCCGACGCCCTCAATGAGCAGTTCTTC.

The chain employs TRBV7-3 and TRBJ2-4, with D possibly TRBD2 on 6 matching bases. Germline loops: CDR1 SGHTA, CDR2 FQGTGA. Trimming left V 5 bases short and J 5 bases short, with 16 bases between. The CDR3 extends over 15 amino acids. The CDR3 sequence: CASSPGDGGQNIQYF. CDR3 in DNA: TGTGCCAGCAGCCCGGGGGACGGAGGGCAAAACATTCAGTACTTC.

The CDR3 DNA sequence: TGCGCCAGCAGTACAGGGGGGACCAGGCAGTATTTT. The encoded protein is CASSTGGTRQYF. J is TRBJ2-3 and V is TRBV10-1; TRBD1 agrees at 8 bases. CDR1 is WNHNN, CDR2 SYGVQD, per germline (reference sequence). J gave up 11 bases and V 5 bases, and 6 bases lay outside the gene matches. CDR3 size: 12 residues.